This T cell receptor beta chain was observed in a study of Ad26.COV2.S vaccination and SARS-CoV-2 variants. Study-wide background: Recipients of Ad26.COV2.S got it intramuscularly, once or twice 56 days apart. Study results and caveats: Comparability of non-spike TCR breadth was observed across vaccine and placebo recipients.

V lost 3 bases and J lost 5, with 20 bases in between. This CDR3 region has 17 residues. Germline V gene sequence: CDR1 SGDLS, CDR2 YYNGEE. Worth noting for this clone: Its antigen is unidentified.

Produced via immunoSEQ multiplex PCR; TCRdb's table is partial and in-frame only. Counted here are some 320,000 clones, 86% occurring once; the ten biggest clones make up more than 1.5%. The sample's treatment: around 19 received Ad26.COV2.S at low or high dose, single or two shots; roughly five received placebo; per-sample allocation not given. After the first vaccine or placebo injection, samples were drawn on day 63. A Boston adult aged 18-55 years was the donor. The V call is TRBV9, the J call TRBJ2-2, with a possible D match to TRBD1 (5 bases). Source: peripheral blood, taken in a trial of Ad26.COV2.S vaccine versus placebo. The sequence was collected from a person between 18 and 59 years old who received the Ad26.COV2.S COVID-19 vaccine or a placebo. The CDR3: CASSASRQSEGTGELFF. DNA of the CDR3: TGTGCCAGCAGCGCAAGCAGACAGTCCGAAGGGACCGGGGAGCTGTTTTTT.